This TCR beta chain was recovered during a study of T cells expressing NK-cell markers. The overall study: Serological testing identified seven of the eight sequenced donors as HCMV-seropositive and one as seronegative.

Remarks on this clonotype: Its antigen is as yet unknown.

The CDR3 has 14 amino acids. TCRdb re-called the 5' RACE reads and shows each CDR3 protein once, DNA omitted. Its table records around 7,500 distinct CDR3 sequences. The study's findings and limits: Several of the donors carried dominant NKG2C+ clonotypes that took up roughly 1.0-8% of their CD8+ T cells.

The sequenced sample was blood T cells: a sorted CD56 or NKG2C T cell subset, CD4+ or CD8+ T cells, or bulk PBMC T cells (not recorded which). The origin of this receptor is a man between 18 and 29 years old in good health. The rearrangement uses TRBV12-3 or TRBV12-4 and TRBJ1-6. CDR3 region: CASSYAEINSPLHF.